The sequence of this T cell receptor (beta chain) was determined in a study of cytomegalovirus exposure and HLA in healthy donors. Study results and limitations: The study put 150 or so TCR beta chains on its list as cytomegalovirus-associated.

Concerning this clone itself: The target antigen is unknown.

The PCR had 60 Vbeta and 13 Jbeta primers. The method was immunoSEQ multiplex PCR; TCRdb's version includes in-frame clones alone and lacks a portion of them. The table includes about 170,000 clones, 72% detected once. Trimming shortened V by 5 bases and J by 2 bases, and 10 bases separated the two germline ends. Germline CDR1 reads SEHNR; CDR2 reads FQNEAQ (reference sequence). CDR3 length: 13 amino acids. The records do not include a CMV serostatus for this donor. What was sequenced was PBMCs. V usage is TRBV7-9 and J usage is TRBJ2-7; possibly TRBD2 for D (5 bases). This sequence originates from a human donor in good health. For the CDR3, the DNA is TGTGCCAGCAGCCCCGGGATACCCTACGAGCAGTACTTC. Translating gives CASSPGIPYEQYF.